The 14 T cell receptor beta chains reported below all come from one sample, sequenced in a study of blood T cell repertoires in COVID-19. Generated by immunoSEQ multiplex PCR, the TCRdb table keeps only in-frame clones and is missing some. The table shows fewer than 140,000 clones, with less than 85% occurring only once. The sample comprised peripheral blood. All receptors derive from a woman in her sixties with acute or convalescent COVID-19.

This rearrangement joins TRBV9 to TRBJ1-5, with 8 bases aligning to TRBD1. After removal of 3 bases from V and 4 bases from J, the junction contained 3 bases not matched to a gene. Germline V gene sequence: CDR1 SGDLS, CDR2 YYNGEE. The CDR3 is 14 amino acids. DNA for the CDR3: TGTGCCAGCAGCGCACAGGGGGGGAATCAGCCCCAGCATTTT. Translating it yields CASSAQGGNQPQHF.

This clone was seen a few times. The gene calls are TRBV7-2 and TRBJ1-2, with 9 bases fitting TRBD1. Germline CDR1 is SGHTA and CDR2 is FQGNSA. J gave up 4 bases and V 5 bases, and 5 bases lay outside the gene matches. The CDR3 has 14 residues. DNA of the CDR3: TGTGCCAGCAGCACGAGACAGGGGGTCTATGGCTACACCTTC. It specifies CASSTRQGVYGYTF.

CDR3: CASSQSGGYSNQPQHF. For the CDR3, the DNA is TGTGCCAGCAGCCAATCGGGAGGGTATAGCAATCAGCCCCAGCATTTT. The chain couples TRBV3-1 (or the pseudogene TRBV3-2) to TRBJ1-5, with D uncertain. With 2 bases removed from V and 0 bases from J, the gap between germline ends came to 11 bases. CDR1 LGHDT and CDR2 YNNKEL come from the germline V gene (reference sequence). There are 16 residues in the CDR3.

This clone was counted only a few times. CDR3 in DNA: TGTGCCAGCTCACCCACCTCGGTATACGAGCAGTACTTC. Translated: CASSPTSVYEQYF. The chain is built from TRBV18 and TRBJ2-7; D is uncertain. There are 13 residues in the CDR3. Germline V gives CDR1 KGHSH, CDR2 LQKENI. Trimming stripped 3 bases from V and 4 bases from J, with 10 bases between.

The chain combines TRBV7-2 with TRBJ1-2; D is unclear. Germline V gives CDR1 SGHTA, CDR2 FQGNSA. With 1 base removed from V and 0 bases from J, the gap between germline ends came to 9 bases. The CDR3 has 15 residues. The CDR3 region is CASSLGVGANYGYTF. The CDR3 DNA sequence: TGTGCCAGCAGCTTAGGCGTCGGGGCTAACTATGGCTACACCTTC.

This sequence joins TRBV6-5 and TRBJ1-2, with 9 bases fitting TRBD1. The V gene end was trimmed by 2 bases and the J gene end by 5 bases; junction bases not matched to a gene: 6. The CDR3 length is 15 residues. CDR1 is MNHEY and CDR2 is SVGAGI in the germline V gene. The CDR3: CASSYDRGVGYGYTF. As DNA, the CDR3 is TGTGCCAGCAGTTACGACAGGGGGGTTGGGTATGGCTACACCTTC.

As regards this clone: The sample holds other DNA sequences that translate to the same CDR3. The chain combines TRBV5-1 with TRBJ1-2; 9 nucleotides align to TRBD1. The junction had 6 bases not matched to a gene; V was cut back by 4 bases and J by 5 bases. CDR1 and CDR2 (germline): SGHRS, YFSETQ. The CDR3 length is 14 residues. CDR3 bases: TGCGCCAGCAGCCTCGGGACAGGGAGGTATGGCTACACCTTC. Translation gives CASSLGTGRYGYTF.

The CDR3 is CAWSVRTSAYNEQFF. In DNA, the CDR3 is TGTGCCTGGAGTGTAAGGACTAGCGCCTACAATGAGCAGTTCTTC. The chain couples TRBV30 to TRBJ2-1; 9 bases line up with TRBD2. The CDR3 spans 15 residues. With V trimmed by 0 bases and J by 2 bases, 2 bases remained unmatched. Germline V gives CDR1 GTSNPN, CDR2 SVGIG (reference sequence).

The chain couples TRBV28 to TRBJ2-1, with 9 bases identical to TRBD2. V shed 7 bases and J 9 bases; nucleotides not matched to a gene: 10. This CDR3 spans 14 amino acids. Germline V gives CDR1 MDHEN, CDR2 SYDVKM. The chain's CDR3 is CASTRAGGPIEQFF. Here the CDR3 DNA reads TGTGCCAGCACTCGGGCGGGAGGGCCAATTGAGCAGTTCTTC.

The V and J genes are TRBV6-5 and TRBJ2-7, with 7 bases matching TRBD1. Germline V CDR1 and CDR2: MNHEY, SVGAGI. The CDR3 consists of 13 residues. Losses at the gene ends were 6 bases for V and 3 bases for J; bases not matched to a gene: 5. The chain's CDR3 is CASSWDRNYEQYF. The CDR3 DNA is TGTGCCAGCAGCTGGGACAGAAACTACGAGCAGTACTTC.

V and J are TRBV9 and TRBJ1-1; D gene ambiguous. The length of the CDR3 is 15 residues. Per the germline V gene, CDR1 is SGDLS and CDR2 is YYNGEE. Deletions cut 0 bases from V and 2 bases from J, with 11 bases between. For the CDR3, the DNA is TGTGCCAGCAGCGTAGTCGGGTCCGCTAACACTGAAGCTTTCTTT. Translation gives CASSVVGSANTEAFF.

CDR3 nucleotides: TGCAGTGCTAGTGAGAAGGACAGGGGCGCGGAGGGCTACACCTTC. This gives the protein CSASEKDRGAEGYTF. The chain employs TRBV20-1 and TRBJ1-2, with 9 nucleotides matching TRBD1. CDR1 is DFQATT and CDR2 is SNEGSKA in the germline V gene (reference sequence). With V trimmed by 3 bases and J by 8 bases, 13 bases remained unmatched. CDR3 size: 15 residues.

The V and J genes are TRBV4-1 and TRBJ2-7, with a possible D match to TRBD1 (6 bases). V lost 3 bases to trimming and J lost 5 bases, with 14 bases between them. Per the germline V gene, CDR1 is MGHRA and CDR2 is YSYEKL. The CDR3 covers 14 residues. The CDR3 spells CASSHPGTSDEQYF. CDR3 coding DNA: TGCGCCAGCAGCCATCCCGGGACAAGCGACGAGCAGTACTTC.

The rearrangement links TRBV19 to TRBJ2-5, with D possibly TRBD2 on 5 matching bases. The CDR3 spans 14 residues. CDR1 and CDR2 (germline): LNHDA, SQIVND (reference sequence). V dropped 6 bases and J dropped 5 bases, with 16 bases sitting between them. CDR3 nucleotide sequence: TGTGCCAGTAGCTCTGCGGGCACCCCGGAGACCCAGTACTTC. This sequence encodes CASSSAGTPETQYF.